The next 28 T cell receptor beta chains were all read from a single sample in a study of blood T cell repertoires in COVID-19. Using immunoSEQ multiplex PCR, the repertoire was profiled, and TCRdb retains in-frame clones only, with some absent. The sample yields roughly 260,000 clones, about 91% seen once. The sample comprised peripheral blood. The receptors stem from a young adult with COVID-19, enrolled during active disease.

This clone is a singleton in its sample. The V gene is TRBV3-1 (or the pseudogene TRBV3-2), the J gene TRBJ1-1; D remains ambiguous. In germline, CDR1 is LGHDT, CDR2 YNNKEL (reference sequence). Trimming stripped 9 bases from V and 1 base from J, with 9 bases between. The CDR3 runs 12 residues. The chain's CDR3 is CASQHGNTEAFF. The CDR3 DNA is TGTGCCAGTCAACATGGGAACACTGAAGCTTTCTTT.

V usage is TRBV13 and J usage is TRBJ2-3, with D possibly matching TRBD1 (7 bases). V lost 1 base and J 1 base, leaving 18 bases between the germline ends. This CDR3 contains 18 residues. Per the germline V gene, CDR1 is PRHDT and CDR2 is FYEKMQ (reference sequence). CDR3 DNA: TGTGCCAGCAGCTTAGAGGGGGCCGGGGGATTACGCACAGATACGCAGTATTTT. Amino acid sequence: CASSLEGAGGLRTDTQYF.

This chain links TRBV15 with TRBJ2-3; D may be TRBD2 (6 bases). CDR1 and CDR2 from the germline V gene are LNHNV and YYDKDF (reference sequence). The CDR3 loop spans 15 amino acids. Trimming took off 5 bases at V and 3 bases at J, with 15 bases between the two ends. Written as DNA, the CDR3 is TGTGCCACCAGCCCCAGGAACGGGGGTACAGATACGCAGTATTTT. It is translated as CATSPRNGGTDTQYF. Complete variable domain (other parts from reference TRBV15 and TRBJ2-3): DAMVIQNPRYQVTQFGKPVTLSCSQTLNHNVMYWYQQKSSQAPKLLFHYYDKDFNNEADTPDNFQSRRPNTSFCFLDIRSPGLGDTAMYLCATSPRNGGTDTQYFGPGTRLTVL.

The V gene is TRBV27, the J gene TRBJ2-1; D might be TRBD1 (6 bases). Germline V CDR1 and CDR2: MNHEY, SMNVEV (reference sequence). Trimming cost V 4 bases and J 9 bases, with 16 bases left between them. The CDR3 sequence is 14 residues long. CDR3 nucleotide sequence: TGTGCCAGCAGTTCGTACCAGGGGTATACTGAGCAGTTCTTC. It is translated as CASSSYQGYTEQFF.

The chain links TRBV9 to TRBJ2-7; possible D gene TRBD2, 6 bases. V dropped 4 bases and J dropped 7 bases, with 18 bases sitting between them. The V gene's germline CDR1 is SGDLS and CDR2 YYNGEE. The CDR3 is made up of 14 amino acids. CDR3 bases: TGTGCCAGCAGCCCAATGCCGGGGGACGGGGAGCAGTACTTC. Its protein is CASSPMPGDGEQYF. Supplemented by reference TRBV9 and TRBJ2-7, the full variable domain reads DSGVTQTPKHLITATGQRVTLRCSPRSGDLSVYWYQQSLDQGLQFLIQYYNGEERAKGNILERFSAQQFPDLHSELNLSSLELGDSALYFCASSPMPGDGEQYFGPGTRLTVT.

The chain employs TRBV5-6 and TRBJ2-5; perhaps TRBD2 as D (6 bases). The germline gives CDR1 SGHDT, CDR2 YYEEEE. V was clipped by 2 bases and J by 5 bases, with 10 bases between them. The CDR3 is 13 residues long. CDR3 loop: CASSFPAGETQYF. In DNA, the CDR3 is TGTGCCAGCAGCTTCCCCGCGGGGGAGACCCAGTACTTC.

V gene TRBV7-2 combines with J gene TRBJ2-7; tentative D call: TRBD2 (6 bases). The V gene lost 5 bases and the J gene lost 4 bases, with 18 bases spanning the gap. The CDR3 is 15 amino acids. From germline, CDR1 is SGHTA and CDR2 FQGNSA. The CDR3 is CASSPPGAARYEQYF. DNA for the CDR3: TGTGCCAGCAGCCCACCGGGAGCGGCTCGATACGAGCAGTACTTC.

The CDR3 spells CASSISGSHYEQYF. The CDR3 DNA follows: TGTGCCAGTAGTATTTCCGGTAGTCACTACGAGCAGTACTTC. V usage is TRBV19 and J usage is TRBJ2-7, with no clear D. Trimming shortened V by 3 bases and J by 3 bases, and 12 bases separated the two germline ends. The CDR3 length is 14 residues. The germline CDR1 and CDR2 sequences are LNHDA and SQIVND (reference sequence).

The rearrangement links TRBV27 to TRBJ2-1, with a possible D match to TRBD2 (6 bases). Trimming shortened V by 3 bases and J by 2 bases, and 8 bases separated the two germline ends. Germline V gene data show CDR1 as MNHEY and CDR2 as SMNVEV (reference sequence). This CDR3 has 14 residues. The CDR3 nucleotides are TGTGCCAGCAGTTTCCGGGGGACCTACAATGAGCAGTTCTTC. Translated, it gives CASSFRGTYNEQFF.

This chain links TRBV12-3 or TRBV12-4 with TRBJ1-2, with D uncertain. The CDR3 runs 13 residues. V was cut by 3 bases and J by 5 bases, with 10 bases left in between. Here the CDR3 reads CASSLGQAYGYTF. The DNA of the CDR3 is TGTGCCAGCAGTTTGGGCCAGGCTTATGGCTACACCTTC.

The chain recombines TRBV30 with TRBJ1-1, with D possibly matching TRBD1 (6 bases). V shed 8 bases and J shed 0 bases, with 13 bases lying between them. Germline V CDR1 and CDR2: GTSNPN, SVGIG (reference sequence). CDR3 length: 13 amino acids. CDR3 DNA: TGTGCCCGCGAGGGACAAGTGAACACTGAAGCTTTCTTT. It encodes CAREGQVNTEAFF.

This clone was counted a single time. The chain couples TRBV2 to TRBJ1-5; D gene uncertain. Germline assignment: CDR1 SNHLY and CDR2 FYNNEI. The CDR3 length is 13 residues. Trimming pared 3 bases from V and 1 base from J, leaving 4 bases between. The CDR3 nucleotides are TGTGCCAGCAGTGAGGGCAGCAATCAGCCCCAGCATTTT. Translation gives CASSEGSNQPQHF. Full variable domain (outside the CDR3, taken from reference TRBV2 and TRBJ1-5): EPEVTQTPSHQVTQMGQEVILRCVPISNHLYFYWYRQILGQKVEFLVSFYNNEISEKSEIFDDQFSVERPDGSNFTLKIRSTKLEDSAMYFCASSEGSNQPQHFGDGTRLSIL.

V is TRBV5-1 and J is TRBJ1-6, with 8 positions matching TRBD1. The CDR3 loop spans 15 amino acids. The ends lost 4 bases at V and 7 bases at J; junction bases unmatched: 7. Germline V CDR1 and CDR2: SGHRS, YFSETQ. The CDR3 loop is CASSADRGANSPLHF. CDR3 bases: TGCGCCAGCAGCGCCGACAGGGGTGCCAATTCACCCCTCCACTTT. Supplemented by reference TRBV5-1 and TRBJ1-6, the full variable domain reads KAGVTQTPRYLIKTRGQQVTLSCSPISGHRSVSWYQQTPGQGLQFLFEYFSETQRNKGNFPGRFSGRQFSNSRSEMNVSTLELGDSALYLCASSADRGANSPLHFGNGTRLTVT.

The chain combines TRBV9 with TRBJ2-7, with D possibly matching TRBD2 (5 bases). V was shortened by 2 bases and J by 6 bases, with 15 bases between the two germline ends. The CDR3 spans 14 residues. The germline V gene encodes CDR1 SGDLS and CDR2 YYNGEE. The CDR3 region has the DNA TGTGCCAGCAGCGTGGTTCCGGGATCGGGCGAGCAGTACTTC. It encodes CASSVVPGSGEQYF.

This chain connects TRBV7-8 to TRBJ2-5, with 10 bases aligning to TRBD2. Germline assignment: CDR1 SGHVS and CDR2 FQNEAQ. The CDR3 consists of 16 residues. With 3 bases clipped from V and 5 bases from J, the junction kept 9 bases outside the gene matches. CDR3 protein: CASSFLGLAGGETQYF. As DNA, the CDR3 is TGTGCCAGCAGCTTTCTGGGATTAGCGGGAGGTGAGACCCAGTACTTC.

The chain recombines TRBV5-4 with TRBJ2-7, with D tentatively TRBD1 (7 bases). The germline V and J ends were trimmed by 4 bases and 3 bases, with 14 bases remaining between them. The CDR3 has 14 amino acids. The germline CDR1 and CDR2 sequences are SGHNT and YYREEE (reference sequence). CDR3 bases: TGTGCCAGCAGCGGGGGGACAGAAGTCTACGAGCAGTACTTC. Its protein is CASSGGTEVYEQYF.

This clone is a singleton in its sample. The genes are TRBV19 and TRBJ1-1; 7 positions match TRBD1. The length of the CDR3 is 14 residues. Germline assignment: CDR1 LNHDA and CDR2 SQIVND (reference sequence). V lost 5 bases and J lost 4; bases outside the gene matches: 7. CDR3 bases: TGTGCCAGTAGTCGCGACAGGGTAAGCACTGAAGCTTTCTTT. Protein: CASSRDRVSTEAFF.

This chain joins TRBV6-2 or TRBV6-3 and TRBJ1-2, with D maybe TRBD1 (6 bases). V was pared by 8 bases and J by 4 bases, with 20 bases between. Germline loops: CDR1 MNHEY, CDR2 SVGEGT. The CDR3 is made up of 15 amino acids. The CDR3 region has the DNA TGTGCCAGCCGCCTGGACAGTTCAGTCTCCTATGGCTACACCTTC. The encoded protein is CASRLDSSVSYGYTF.

This chain joins TRBV24-1 and TRBJ2-3; 15 bases are a match to TRBD2. V shed 3 bases and J 3 bases; nucleotides not matched to a gene: 3. The CDR3 length is 17 residues. Germline lookup yields CDR1 KGHDR and CDR2 SFDVKD. The CDR3 DNA follows: TGTGCCACCAGTGATGGCGGGACTAGCGGGAGGACAGATACGCAGTATTTT. Translating gives CATSDGGTSGRTDTQYF.

The J gene is TRBJ2-3, the V gene TRBV24-1, with 7 positions matching TRBD2. Germline assignment: CDR1 KGHDR and CDR2 SFDVKD. The V segment lost 3 bases and the J segment 1 base; nucleotides outside the gene matches: 12. The CDR3 spans 18 residues. The CDR3 DNA reads as TGTGCCACCAGTGATCCAGGGAGGGAGCTAGCGGGCACAGATACGCAGTATTTT. This encodes CATSDPGRELAGTDTQYF.

The V call is TRBV5-6, the J call TRBJ2-2; weak D call: TRBD1 (6 bases). Trimming pared 0 bases from V and 7 bases from J, leaving 13 bases between. The length of the CDR3 is 15 residues. CDR1 and CDR2 from the germline V gene are SGHDT and YYEEEE. The DNA for the CDR3 is TGTGCCAGCAGCTTGGGGGCAGGGGTTGACGGGGAGCTGTTTTTT. The encoded protein is CASSLGAGVDGELFF.

This rearrangement joins TRBV9 to TRBJ2-1, with 9 bases lining up with TRBD2. V dropped 4 bases and J dropped 5; count of bases not matched to a gene: 16. This CDR3 has 18 amino acids. The germline V gene has CDR1 SGDLS and CDR2 YYNGEE. CDR3 DNA sequence: TGTGCCAGCAGCCGTACCACTTACACGGCTAGCGGGGACAATGAGCAGTTCTTC. This encodes CASSRTTYTASGDNEQFF.

The chain employs TRBV20-1 and TRBJ1-5, with D possibly matching TRBD1 (5 bases). Germline lookup yields CDR1 DFQATT and CDR2 SNEGSKA (reference sequence). V lost 3 bases and J lost 3, with 12 bases in between. The CDR3 is 14 amino acids. This chain's CDR3 is CSASWSGPNQPQHF. CDR3 sequence (DNA): TGCAGTGCTAGTTGGTCAGGGCCCAATCAGCCCCAGCATTTT.

The CDR3 coding sequence is TGCGCCAGCAGCTTGGGAGACAGAGATAATGAAAAACTGTTTTTT. Protein sequence: CASSLGDRDNEKLFF. J is TRBJ1-4 and V is TRBV5-1; perhaps TRBD1 as D (5 bases). The V end lost 0 bases, the J end lost 4 bases, and 10 bases lay between the germline ends. CDR3 size: 15 residues. CDR1 is SGHRS and CDR2 is YFSETQ in the germline V gene.

V and J are TRBV6-5 and TRBJ2-5, with a tentative D call TRBD1 (6 bases). The germline V gene encodes CDR1 MNHEY and CDR2 SVGAGI. The CDR3 is made up of 15 amino acids. Trimming removed 0 bases from V and 0 bases from J, with 8 bases in between. The CDR3 loop is CASSYSTGDQETQYF. The CDR3 DNA reads TGTGCCAGCAGTTACTCGACAGGCGACCAAGAGACCCAGTACTTC.

The chain links TRBV5-6 to TRBJ2-2; 9 nucleotides agree with TRBD1. CDR3 length equals 16 residues. Germline V CDR1 and CDR2: SGHDT, YYEEEE. V shed 0 bases, J shed 2 bases, and the junction held 2 bases outside the gene matches. This CDR3 is CASSLGTGANTGELFF. The CDR3 bases are TGTGCCAGCAGCTTGGGGACAGGGGCAAACACCGGGGAGCTGTTTTTT. Complete variable domain (other parts from reference TRBV5-6 and TRBJ2-2): DAGVTQSPTHLIKTRGQQVTLRCSPKSGHDTVSWYQQALGQGPQFIFQYYEEEERQRGNFPDRFSGHQFPNYSSELNVNALLLGDSALYLCASSLGTGANTGELFFGEGSRLTVL.

The genes are TRBV6-6 and TRBJ1-4; 9 nucleotides agree with TRBD1. This CDR3 contains 17 residues. J lost 8 bases, V lost 5 bases, and 15 bases had no gene match. CDR1 and CDR2 (germline): MNHNY, SVGAGI (reference sequence). DNA for the CDR3: TGTGCCAGCAGTGGATCCGCGGTGACAGGGGGAAGGGAAAAACTGTTTTTT. Translated, it gives CASSGSAVTGGREKLFF.

This clone was seen a single time. This chain links TRBV10-3 with TRBJ1-6; maybe TRBD1 (5 bases). Per the germline V gene, CDR1 is ENHRY and CDR2 is SYGVKD. With 1 base removed from V and 5 bases from J, the gap between germline ends came to 9 bases. The CDR3 extends over 15 amino acids. In DNA, the CDR3 is TGTGCCATCAGTGAGTTAGACAGCGATAATTCACCCCTCCACTTT. Its protein is CAISELDSDNSPLHF.